This passage covers 10 T cell receptor beta chains from one sample sequenced in a study of Graves' ophthalmopathy and Graves' hyperthyroidism. Investigators amplified TCR beta CDR3 regions from RNA transcripts. After a first-round RT-PCR with HTBI primers, a second-round multiplex PCR was run. MiXCR was run by TCRdb on the multiplex PCR reads, yielding one entry per CDR3 protein. The data show around 1,000,000 distinct CDR3 sequences, about 35% seen once. The sequencing input was peripheral blood or thyroid tissue (not recorded which). The source of these receptors is an adult man with Graves' hyperthyroidism.

This clonotype was seen ten or more times. The CDR3 loop is CAISEGRRPSSGNTIYF. CDR3 nucleotides: TGTGCCATCAGTGAAGGTCGACGACCAAGCTCTGGAAACACCATATATTTT. The chain carries TRBV10-3 and TRBJ1-3; D is uncertain. Germline CDR1 and CDR2: ENHRY and SYGVKD. The V end lost 3 bases, the J end lost 0 bases, and 15 bases lay between the germline ends. The CDR3 is made up of 17 amino acids.

This clonotype was counted at least ten times. The chain couples TRBV5-5 to TRBJ1-5; 7 bases map to TRBD1. V was clipped by 7 bases and J by 6 bases; unmatched bases: 4. The CDR3 consists of 12 residues. Germline-derived CDR1 and CDR2 are SGHKS and YYEKEE (reference sequence). The CDR3 protein is CASQQGSQPQHF. The CDR3 DNA is TGTGCCAGCCAACAGGGGAGTCAGCCCCAGCATTTT.

The chain couples TRBV6-5 to TRBJ1-4; 7 bases are shared with TRBD1. The germline V gene encodes CDR1 MNHEY and CDR2 SVGAGI. Trimming cost V 5 bases and J 4 bases; bases outside gene matches: 7. CDR3 size: 15 residues. The CDR3 nucleotides read TGTGCCAGCAGTGGAGCGGACAGGAGTAATGAAAAACTGTTTTTT. This sequence encodes CASSGADRSNEKLFF.

At least ten counts were recorded for this clonotype. A read error may produce the germline difference seen at one junction end. This rearrangement joins TRBV9 to TRBJ2-7; 8 bases align to TRBD1. The CDR3 sequence is 14 residues long. Germline lookup yields CDR1 SGDLS and CDR2 YYNGEE. The chain's CDR3 is CASSPRTGNYEQYF. The CDR3 DNA is TGCGCCAGCAGCCCTAGGACAGGGAATTACGAGCAGTACTTC.

This clonotype was observed many times. The chain uses TRBV5-8 and TRBJ2-2; 9 bases fit TRBD1. The V gene end was trimmed by 4 bases and the J gene end by 7 bases; junction bases not matched to a gene: 8. Germline V gene lookup returns CDR1 SGHTS and CDR2 YDEGEE. This CDR3 comprises 15 residues. CDR3 nucleotide sequence: TGTGCCAGCAGCCTCCGGGACAGGGCGGTCGGGGAGCTGTTTTTT. Its translation is CASSLRDRAVGELFF.

This clonotype was found many times. The chain employs TRBV15 and TRBJ1-1; D call uncertain. This CDR3 comprises 14 residues. Germline values: CDR1 LNHNV, CDR2 YYDKDF (reference sequence). The germline V and J ends were trimmed by 0 bases and 6 bases, with 11 bases remaining between them. The CDR3 DNA reads TGTGCCACCAGCAGAGATCTGTCCGGCGCTGAAGCTTTCTTT. Amino acid sequence: CATSRDLSGAEAFF. The full variable domain, rest sourced from reference TRBV15 and TRBJ1-1, is DAMVIQNPRYQVTQFGKPVTLSCSQTLNHNVMYWYQQKSSQAPKLLFHYYDKDFNNEADTPDNFQSRRPNTSFCFLDIRSPGLGDTAMYLCATSRDLSGAEAFFGQGTRLTVV.

The chain couples TRBV7-9 to TRBJ2-3; no clear D gene. The CDR3 sequence is 15 residues long. The V and J ends lost 5 bases and 1 base respectively, with 13 bases between them. The germline CDR1 and CDR2 sequences are SEHNR and FQNEAQ (reference sequence). The CDR3 spells CASSRAQRGTDTQYF. Written as DNA, the CDR3 is TGTGCCAGCAGCCGCGCCCAGCGAGGCACAGATACGCAGTATTTT. The full variable domain, rest sourced from reference TRBV7-9 and TRBJ2-3, is DTGVSQNPRHKITKRGQNVTFRCDPISEHNRLYWYRQTLGQGPEFLTYFQNEAQLEKSRLLSDRFSAERPKGSFSTLEIQRTEQGDSAMYLCASSRAQRGTDTQYFGPGTRLTVL.

Comments on this clonotype: A clone one base away is much larger, so this may be a read error. The rearrangement links TRBV19 to TRBJ2-6; 11 bases map to TRBD1. CDR3 length: 18 residues. V lost 5 bases and J lost 2; bases outside the gene matches: 8. Germline CDR1 LNHDA, CDR2 SQIVND (reference sequence). The CDR3 DNA sequence: TGTGCCAGTAGTCCCCAAGGACAGGGGGCGGCTGGGGCCAACGTCCTGACTTTC. Translating it yields CASSPQGQGAAGANVLTF.

The chain links TRBV7-2 to TRBJ2-7, with 8 bases fitting TRBD1. With 5 bases clipped from V and 9 bases from J, the junction kept 18 bases outside the gene matches. This CDR3 has 16 amino acids. Germline V gene lookup returns CDR1 SGHTA and CDR2 FQGNSA. DNA for the CDR3: TGTGCCAGCAGCGCAAGGGCCACAGGGGGTGAAACCGCGCAGTACTTC. Its translation is CASSARATGGETAQYF.

In this sample, this clonotype turned up many times. This chain connects TRBV7-9 to TRBJ2-5, with 11 positions matching TRBD1. Trimming took 3 bases from V and 2 from J; bases not matched to a gene: 8. Germline V gives CDR1 SEHNR, CDR2 FQNEAQ (reference sequence). The CDR3 length is 17 residues. Here the CDR3 DNA reads TGTGCCAGCAGCTTCGGGACAGGGGGTTTCCGTCAAGAGACCCAGTACTTC. Translation gives CASSFGTGGFRQETQYF.